These 2 T cell receptor beta chains were all obtained from the same sample, sequenced in a study of cytomegalovirus exposure and HLA in healthy donors (dated by TCRdb to about 2017). Libraries came from the immunoSEQ multiplex PCR assay. For the multiplex PCR, a mixture combining 60 forward primers for TCR Vbeta segments and 13 reverse primers for TCR Jbeta segments was used. In its TCRdb copy, this immuneACCESS table keeps in-frame sequences only and misses some clones. Where compared with another copy, unresolved V genes explain less than half of these, and the others have no known cause. Counted in this sample were approximately 220,000 clones; over 65% of them appeared once. In total, the top ten clones hold 0.63% of the sample. The sample taken for sequencing was PBMCs. The receptors derive from a man between 18 and 29 years old in good health and CMV-seronegative.

The chain employs TRBV19 and TRBJ2-7, with 7 bases aligning to TRBD1. Germline V gene lookup returns CDR1 LNHDA and CDR2 SQIVND (reference sequence). V was pared by 1 base and J by 3 bases, with 9 bases of the junction left unmatched. The CDR3 is made up of 16 amino acids. The CDR3 sequence: CASSIGAGTAVYEQYF. The CDR3 DNA reads TGTGCCAGTAGTATAGGGGCCGGGACAGCCGTCTACGAGCAGTACTTC.

The chain uses TRBV7-3 and TRBJ2-3, with a weak D call TRBD2 (7 bases). Germline assignment: CDR1 SGHTA and CDR2 FQGTGA. CDR3 length: 14 residues. V lost 5 bases to trimming and J lost 8 bases, with 17 bases between them. The CDR3 is CASSVQGSGGTQYF. In DNA form, the CDR3 reads TGTGCCAGCAGCGTACAGGGCTCGGGGGGTACGCAGTATTTT.